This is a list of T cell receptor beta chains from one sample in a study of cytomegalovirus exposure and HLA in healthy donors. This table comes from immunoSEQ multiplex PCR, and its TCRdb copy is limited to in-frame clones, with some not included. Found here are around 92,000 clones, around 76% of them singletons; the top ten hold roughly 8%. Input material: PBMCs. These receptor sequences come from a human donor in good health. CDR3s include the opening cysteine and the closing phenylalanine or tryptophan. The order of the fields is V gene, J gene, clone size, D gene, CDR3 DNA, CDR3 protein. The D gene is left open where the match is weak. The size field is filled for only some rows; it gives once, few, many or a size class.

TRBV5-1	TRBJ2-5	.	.	TGCGCCAGCAGCTTGGGTTCTACTGTATTGGAGACCCAGTACTTC	CASSLGSTVLETQYF
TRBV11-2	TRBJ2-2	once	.	TGTGCCAGCAGCTTAGATAGCGGTTTCTTCCCCACCGGGGAGCTGTTTTTT	CASSLDSGFFPTGELFF
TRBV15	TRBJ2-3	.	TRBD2	TGTGCCACCAGCAGGGGAGCTAGCGGCCCCACAGATACGCAGTATTTT	CATSRGASGPTDTQYF
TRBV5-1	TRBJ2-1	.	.	TGCGCCAGCAGCTTGTCCTCGGGAGAGCAGTTCTTC	CASSLSSGEQFF
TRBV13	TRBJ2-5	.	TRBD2	TGTGCCAGCAGCTTAGGCCTAACTAGCGGGGAAGAGACCCAGTACTTC	CASSLGLTSGEETQYF
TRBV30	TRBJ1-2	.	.	TGTGCCTGGAGTGTAAAGAAGTCGGGTGGCTACACCTTC	CAWSVKKSGGYTF
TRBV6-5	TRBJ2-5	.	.	TGTGCCAGCAGGGAGTCGGGGGACGAGACCCAGTACTTC	CASRESGDETQYF
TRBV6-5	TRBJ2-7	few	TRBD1	TGTGCCAGCAGTTACCTAGGACAGGGTGGCTACGAGCAGTACTTC	CASSYLGQGGYEQYF
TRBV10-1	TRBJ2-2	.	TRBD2	TGCGCCAGCAGCCGCACTAGCGGGAGGAACACCGGGGAGCTGTTTTTT	CASSRTSGRNTGELFF
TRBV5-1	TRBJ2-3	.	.	TGCGCCAGCAGCTTGGAGTGGGGGCGCGGCACAGATACGCAGTATTTT	CASSLEWGRGTDTQYF
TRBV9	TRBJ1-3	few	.	TGTGCCAGCAGCTTAACAAGTGGCTCTGGAAACACCATATATTTT	CASSLTSGSGNTIYF
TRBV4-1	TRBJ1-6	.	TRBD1	TGCGCCAGCAGCCGAGGACAGGCGGCCCCCCTCCACTTT	CASSRGQAAPLHF
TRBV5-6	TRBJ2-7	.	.	TGTGCCAGCAGTCTATTAGACAGGACCTACGAGCAGTACTTC	CASSLLDRTYEQYF
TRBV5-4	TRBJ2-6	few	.	TGTGCCAGCAGCACGCGAGGCGGCGGCTACATTAGGGCCAACGTCCTGACTTTC	CASSTRGGGYIRANVLTF
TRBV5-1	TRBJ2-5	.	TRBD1	TGCGCCAGCAGCTGGGGGACAGGGGCACGGGAGACCCAGTACTTC	CASSWGTGARETQYF
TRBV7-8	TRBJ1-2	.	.	TGTGCCAGCAGGACGGGGAAAGTCAGTGGTGGCTACACCTTC	CASRTGKVSGGYTF
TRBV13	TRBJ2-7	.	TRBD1	TGTGCCAGCAGCATATCGGGACAGGGGGACGAGCAGTACTTC	CASSISGQGDEQYF
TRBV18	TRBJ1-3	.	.	TGTGCCAGCTCACTAGAGGCCTCAGGAAACACCATATATTTT	CASSLEASGNTIYF
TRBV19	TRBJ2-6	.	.	TGTGCCAGTGCAGGGATCTCTGGGGCCAACGTCCTGACTTTC	CASAGISGANVLTF
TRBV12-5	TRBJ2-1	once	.	TGTGCTAGTGCCCCTTTAGGAGGGGTGCCTGAGCAGTTCTTC	CASAPLGGVPEQFF
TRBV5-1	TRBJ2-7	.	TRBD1	TGCGCCAGCAGCTTTGTTGGGACAGGGTTCGGCGAGCAGTACTTC	CASSFVGTGFGEQYF
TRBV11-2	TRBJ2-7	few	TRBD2	TGTGCCAGCAGCTACGGACTAGCGGGGGGGCCGTTTTCACACGAGCAGTACTTC	CASSYGLAGGPFSHEQYF
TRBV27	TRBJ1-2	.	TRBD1	TGTGCCAGCAGCTTCGGACAAAACAGGGGGGGCTATGGCTACACCTTC	CASSFGQNRGGYGYTF
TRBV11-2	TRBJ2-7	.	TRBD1	TGTGCCAGCAGCCGAAGGACAGGGGGCGGCGAGCAGTACTTC	CASSRRTGGGEQYF
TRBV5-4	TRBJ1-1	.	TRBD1	TGTGCCAGCCATAAGACGACAGGGGCCTACACTGAAGCTTTCTTT	CASHKTTGAYTEAFF
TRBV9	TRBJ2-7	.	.	TGTGCCAGCAGCGTAGGTAACAGGTTGAACTACGAGCAGTACTTC	CASSVGNRLNYEQYF
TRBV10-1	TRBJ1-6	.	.	TGCGCCAGCAGTGAGTCGACCCCGGGAGCACCCCTCCACTTT	CASSESTPGAPLHF
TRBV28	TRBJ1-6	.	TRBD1	TGTGCCAGCAGTCCTTACAGGGGGCCGGTCGATCCCCTCCACTTT	CASSPYRGPVDPLHF
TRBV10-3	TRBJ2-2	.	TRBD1	TGTGCCATCAGTGACGGACAGGAAACAACCGGGGAGCTGTTTTTT	CAISDGQETTGELFF
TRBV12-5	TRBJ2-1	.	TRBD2	TGTGCTAGTGGACCCGCTGGGACTAGCGGGTCCTACAATGAGCAGTTCTTC	CASGPAGTSGSYNEQFF
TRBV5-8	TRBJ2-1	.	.	TGTGCCAGCAGCTTGCAGGGTTCATCTTACCGTGAGCAGTTCTTC	CASSLQGSSYREQFF
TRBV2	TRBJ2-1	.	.	TGTGCCAGCAGCCAGGTCAATGAGCAGTTCTTC	CASSQVNEQFF
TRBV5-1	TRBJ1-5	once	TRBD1	TGCGCCAGCAGCCAGGGGACAGGGGAAAGATCGCCCCAGCATTTT	CASSQGTGERSPQHF
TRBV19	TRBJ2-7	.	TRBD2	TGTGCCAGTAGTATTAGGCCTAGCGGGGGCTACGAGCAGTACTTC	CASSIRPSGGYEQYF
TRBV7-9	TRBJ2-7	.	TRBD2	TGTGCCAGCAGCTTAGCCGGGACTAGCGGGAGCGAGCAGTACTTC	CASSLAGTSGSEQYF
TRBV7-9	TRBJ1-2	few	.	TGTGCCAGCAGCGATGGAGGCGAGGATGGCTACACCTTC	CASSDGGEDGYTF
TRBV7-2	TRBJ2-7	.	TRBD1	TGTGCCAGCAGCTTAAGGGACAGGAGCTCCTACGAGCAGTACTTC	CASSLRDRSSYEQYF